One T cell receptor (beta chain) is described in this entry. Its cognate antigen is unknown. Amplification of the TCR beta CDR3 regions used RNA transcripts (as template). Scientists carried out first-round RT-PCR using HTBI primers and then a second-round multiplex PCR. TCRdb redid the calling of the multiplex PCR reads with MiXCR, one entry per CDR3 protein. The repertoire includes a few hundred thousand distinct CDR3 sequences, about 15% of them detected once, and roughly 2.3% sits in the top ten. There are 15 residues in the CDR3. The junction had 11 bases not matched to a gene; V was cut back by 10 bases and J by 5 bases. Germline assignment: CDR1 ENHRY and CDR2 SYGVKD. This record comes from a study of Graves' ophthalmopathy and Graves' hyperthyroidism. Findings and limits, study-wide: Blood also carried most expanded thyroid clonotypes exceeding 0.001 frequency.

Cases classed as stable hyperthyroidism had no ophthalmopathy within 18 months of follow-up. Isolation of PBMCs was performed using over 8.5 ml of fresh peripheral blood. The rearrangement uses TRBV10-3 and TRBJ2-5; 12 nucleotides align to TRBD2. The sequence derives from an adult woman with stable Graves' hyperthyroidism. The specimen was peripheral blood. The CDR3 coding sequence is TGTGCCACCTCAAATCCGACTAGCGGGAGTGAGACCCAGTACTTC. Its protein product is CATSNPTSGSETQYF.